This T cell receptor (beta chain) was recorded in a study of PD-1 blockade in classical Hodgkin lymphoma. Remarks on this clone: Its antigen is unidentified.

Findings and caveats of the study: According to reports, newly diagnosed patients had lower baseline TCR diversity than healthy donors, and relapsed/refractory patients had lower baseline TCR diversity still. No one has yet defined what causes the repertoire differences, which may be disease activity or prior therapy.

Here immunoSEQ multiplex PCR was the method, and the copy in TCRdb shows in-frame clones only, minus some. The sample has 15,000 to 20,000 clones, around 90% seen once. Time point defined: newly diagnosed, previously untreated cHL patient sample. The authors used newly diagnosed, untreated classical Hodgkin lymphoma PBMCs as comparison. The receptor's source is a human donor with classical Hodgkin lymphoma. The sample was peripheral blood mononuclear cells (PBMCs).

In DNA, the CDR3 is TGTGCCAGCAGCCTAACACCGGGACCGCAAGTAGAGCAGTTCTTC. Translating it yields CASSLTPGPQVEQFF. This chain connects TRBV5-4 to TRBJ2-1; D is possibly TRBD1 or TRBD2 (5 bases each). CDR3 length: 15 amino acids. Germline V gives CDR1 SGHNT, CDR2 YYREEE (reference sequence). V dropped 4 bases and J dropped 10 bases, with 21 bases sitting between them.